This T cell receptor beta chain was identified during a study of T-cell reconstitution after alpha-beta-depleted transplantation in children. Study-wide results and limits: At one year after transplant, newly produced T cells mostly accounted for T-cell counts and diversity. Several hundred graft clones that had expanded were reportedly the source of alpha-beta T cells about two months after transplant.

Using unique molecular identifiers, the investigators prepared the TCRbeta library. TCRdb used MiXCR to reprocess the PCR reads, holding one entry per CDR3 protein. Altogether about 350,000 distinct CDR3 sequences are present, 16% being singletons, with the ten largest covering 35% to 50%. In its sample, this clonotype was seen a few times. Its antigen is undetermined. The CDR3 runs 14 residues. CDR1 and CDR2 from the germline V gene are MGHRA and YSYEKL. With 6 bases clipped from V and 7 bases from J, the junction kept 10 bases outside the gene matches. The clonotype originates from a male patient aged 2-9 years who had a stem cell transplant for acute lymphoblastic leukemia, so the T cells may come from the graft donor. The starting material was PBMCs, mostly from graft donor cells, obtained 360 days after TCRalphabeta/CD19-depleted stem cell transplant. This rearrangement joins TRBV4-1 to TRBJ2-7; 9 positions agree with TRBD2. The CDR3 DNA reads as TGCGCCAGCAGACCGGGACTAGCAGGTGTTGAGCAGTACTTC. Protein: CASRPGLAGVEQYF.